This TCR beta chain comes out of a study of T-cell memory formation after mild COVID-19 (dated by TCRdb to the early 2020s). Background for the entire study: TCR sequence clusters from the two donors were largely donor specific. Longitudinal TCRalpha and TCRbeta repertoire sequencing tracked T-cell clones expanding and contracting after mild COVID-19 in a couple of donors. The cohort was made up of two young adult volunteers, one female and one male, who were previously healthy. Findings and caveats that apply to the study as a whole: Contracting CD4+ clones were located mainly in the CM and EM memory subsets, whereas CD8+ clones were found to be enriched in EMRA. From day 15 to 85, contracting clones showed balanced CD4/CD8 phenotypes, whereas a second wave of clones that expanded from day 15 to 37 leaned towards CD4+. Only a couple of mild cases were covered by the study, and larger cohorts that include severe cases with pre-infection samples were considered necessary. Whether the second-wave clones peaking on day 37 were SARS-CoV-2 specific was not confirmed. Some responding clones were found in pre-infection memory, which suggests that pre-existing cross-reactive memory T cells took part in the SARS-CoV-2 response.

The CDR3 measures 15 amino acids from cysteine to phenylalanine. The entry retains the CDR3 DNA only, 45 bases that are in frame from base 1. Trimming takes 3 bases from V and 5 bases from J, and the germline ends sit 14 bases apart. Ficoll-Paque density gradient centrifugation was used to isolate PBMCs. A word on this clonotype: Its target antigen remains unknown. Per-base quality was not reported, and no clone a single base away is much larger than it.

Instrument used: Illumina NovaSeq 6000. cDNA libraries for TCRalpha and TCRbeta were prepared by 5'RACE using constant-segment primers, with sample barcodes and unique molecular identifiers added. RNA was extracted from every sample with Trizol reagent. The libraries were amplified in two PCR steps, and the second step added a second sample barcode and Illumina TruSeq adapters. Sequencing of the libraries was done on an Illumina NovaSeq, producing 2 x 150 bp paired-end reads. The authors processed their data as follows. With migec v1.2.7, reads were demultiplexed and then collapsed into UMI-guided consensus sequences. Using mixcr v2.1.11, the UMI consensuses were aligned to TRA and TRB V and J templates and assembled into clonotypes. Clonotypes were classified as expanded or contracted when called significant by both edgeR and NoisET, with noise models trained on biological replicates. For edgeR calls, a false discovery rate-adjusted p below 0.01 and a log2 fold-change threshold of 1 were applied. As an exploratory analysis of dynamics, max-normalized trajectories of the 1000 most abundant clonotypes were examined by PCA with hierarchical clustering. Each responding clone was given a CD4 or CD8 phenotype based on the CD4+ and CD8+ repertoires, which had been sequenced separately. The public reads were run again by TCRdb, first through fastp at Q25 and then through MiXCR, and only productive beta chains were kept. One record per CDR3 amino acid sequence lists the most common genes and DNA. TCRdb, not the original authors, processed these V and J calls. Within this sample are fewer than 700,000 distinct CDR3 sequences, with roughly 18% of them counted one time only. More than 10% of the sample is in the top ten clones.

This clonotype was obtained from an adult woman who had mild COVID-19 (a few samples of this study predate the infection). The sample titles of this study are shuffled in the database, so cell type and time point are left out; the donor was told from shared clones. The chain uses TRBV12-3 or TRBV12-4 and TRBJ1-5; the D gene is not confidently resolved. Sequencing used PBMCs or a T cell subset sorted from them (not recorded which). The nucleotides read TGTGCCAGCAGTTTGGTTGGGCCAAAAGATCAGCCCCAGCATTTT. Translation gives CASSLVGPKDQPQHF.